This note documents a single T cell receptor beta chain sequence. The antigen remains unidentified. Authors' data handling: ImmunoSEQ only sent back junction sequences with no quality scores, so filtering was done differently. The table came from immunoSEQ multiplex PCR; TCRdb's copy has only in-frame clones and leaves some out. That table gives V, J and clone size, and the DNA gave D and trimming. In the table there are about 1.5 million clones, around 98% of which are singletons. This sample is drawn from a study of shared clonotypes between healthy human individuals. Study overall: Sampling drew on donors who were a couple of women and a few men aged 18 to 49. The study, taken as a whole, reports: Rarefaction exposed incomplete sorted-subset sequencing despite large depth. An effect of sequencing depth on clonotype sharing among donors was expected.

CDR1 is SGHNT, CDR2 YYREEE, per germline (reference sequence). V lost 0 bases to trimming and J lost 4 bases, with 10 bases between them. The CDR3 loop spans 15 amino acids. The rearrangement links TRBV5-4 to TRBJ2-2; no reliable D call. The sample comprised naive CD4+ T cells sorted from blood. As to subset: CD45RA+ positively selected. The sequence came from a man younger than 40 in good health. The chain's CDR3 is CASSLAGSLTGELFF. In DNA, the CDR3 is TGTGCCAGCAGCTTGGCCGGCAGCCTCACCGGGGAGCTGTTTTTT.